This TCR beta chain was sequenced during a study of molecular identifiers for immune sequencing clone quantification. Study overall: In replicates, RNA from approximately 20,000 or 100,000 naive CD8 cells was divided five ways and four parts were sequenced.

Methods described previously were used for bulk TCR libraries, and listed TCR primers were applied. In TCRdb, the PCR reads were re-called with MiXCR into one record per CDR3 protein. Among approximately 41,000 distinct CDR3 sequences, 15% to 20% were seen once, and the ten largest hold roughly 0.99%. In this sample, this clonotype turned up many times. Naive CD8 T cells were sorted as CD8+CD4-CCR7+CD45RA+. The TCR comes from a human donor in good health. Some libraries in this study had Jurkat cell RNA spiked in. The specimen was naive CD8+ T cells from blood, with Jurkat cell RNA spiked in. Stated subset: FACS-sorted CD8+CD4-CCR7+CD45RA+ naive T cells.

The CDR3 DNA is TGTGCCAGCAGTTTAAGCGGAGTCTACGGCTACACCTTC. Protein sequence: CASSLSGVYGYTF. V is TRBV27 and J is TRBJ1-2; D unclear. The CDR3 covers 13 residues. Germline V gene sequence: CDR1 MNHEY, CDR2 SMNVEV (reference sequence). The V gene lost 2 bases and the J gene lost 8 bases, with 12 bases spanning the gap.